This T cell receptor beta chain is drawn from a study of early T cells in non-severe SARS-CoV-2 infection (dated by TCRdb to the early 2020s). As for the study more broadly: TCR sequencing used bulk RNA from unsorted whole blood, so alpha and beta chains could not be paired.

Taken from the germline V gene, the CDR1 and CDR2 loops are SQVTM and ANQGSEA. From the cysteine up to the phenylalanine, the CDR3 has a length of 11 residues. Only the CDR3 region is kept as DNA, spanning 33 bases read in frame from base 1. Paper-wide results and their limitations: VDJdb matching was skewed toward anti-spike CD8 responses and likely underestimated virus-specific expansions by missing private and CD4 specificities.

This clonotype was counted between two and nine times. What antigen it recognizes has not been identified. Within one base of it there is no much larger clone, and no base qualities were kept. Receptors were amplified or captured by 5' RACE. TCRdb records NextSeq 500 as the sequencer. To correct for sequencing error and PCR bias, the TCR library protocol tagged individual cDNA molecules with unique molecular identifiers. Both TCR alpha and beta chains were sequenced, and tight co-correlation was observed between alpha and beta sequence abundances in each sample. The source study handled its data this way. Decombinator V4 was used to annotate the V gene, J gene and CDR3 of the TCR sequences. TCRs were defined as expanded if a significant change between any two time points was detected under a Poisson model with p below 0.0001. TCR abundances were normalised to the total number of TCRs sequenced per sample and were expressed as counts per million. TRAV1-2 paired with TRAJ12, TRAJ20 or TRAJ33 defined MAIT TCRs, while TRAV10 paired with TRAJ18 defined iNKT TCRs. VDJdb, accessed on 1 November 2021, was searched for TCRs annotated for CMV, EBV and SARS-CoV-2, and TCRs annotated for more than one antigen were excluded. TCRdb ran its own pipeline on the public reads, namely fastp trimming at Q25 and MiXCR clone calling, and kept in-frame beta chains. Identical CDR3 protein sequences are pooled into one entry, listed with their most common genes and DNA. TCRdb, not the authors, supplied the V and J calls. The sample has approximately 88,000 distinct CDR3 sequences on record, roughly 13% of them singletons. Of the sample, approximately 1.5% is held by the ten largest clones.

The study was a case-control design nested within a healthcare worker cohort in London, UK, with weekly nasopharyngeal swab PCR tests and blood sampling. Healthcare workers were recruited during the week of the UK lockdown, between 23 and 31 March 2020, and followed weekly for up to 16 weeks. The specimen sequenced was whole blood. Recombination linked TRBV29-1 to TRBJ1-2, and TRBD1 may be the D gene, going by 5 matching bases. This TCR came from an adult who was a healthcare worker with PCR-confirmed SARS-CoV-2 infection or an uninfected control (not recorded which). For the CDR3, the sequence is CTALGGDGYTF. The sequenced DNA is TGCACCGCCCTTGGGGGTGACGGCTACACCTTC.